This T cell receptor (beta chain) was captured in a study of cytomegalovirus exposure and HLA in healthy donors. This CDR3 has 15 residues. The germline V gene has CDR1 SGDLS and CDR2 YYNGEE. The V and J ends lost 3 bases and 4 bases, in that order; junction bases with no gene match: 8. 60 Vbeta and 13 Jbeta primers were used in PCR. In the original workflow: Unique TCR beta chains totaled roughly 79 million in a later count, with roughly 11 million of them shared. Profiling relied on immunoSEQ multiplex PCR, and the TCRdb table lists in-frame clones only, not all of them. V, J and clone size are those of that table, while D and trimming were read from the DNA. The table records about 160,000 clones, 70% to 90% of them present only once.

The TCR sequence derives from a man aged 18 to 30 in good health and CMV-seropositive. The material sequenced was PBMCs. J is TRBJ1-2 and V is TRBV9, with 8 nucleotides matching TRBD1. DNA of the CDR3: TGTGCCAGCAGCGAAGGACAGGGACGGGGCTATGGCTACACCTTC. Amino acids: CASSEGQGRGYGYTF. Filled out from reference TRBV9 and TRBJ1-2, the complete variable domain reads DSGVTQTPKHLITATGQRVTLRCSPRSGDLSVYWYQQSLDQGLQFLIQYYNGEERAKGNILERFSAQQFPDLHSELNLSSLELGDSALYFCASSEGQGRGYGYTFGSGTRLTVV.